This entry lists 30 T cell receptor beta chains sequenced from one sample in a study of blood T cell repertoires in COVID-19. The protocol was immunoSEQ multiplex PCR, while the TCRdb copy is restricted to in-frame clones and leaves out a portion. The profile shows 250,000 to 300,000 clones, roughly 90% of them singletons. Source material: PBMCs or T cells enriched from blood (not recorded which). These receptors were collected from a woman aged 60-75 years who had recovered from COVID-19.

The gene calls are TRBV28 and TRBJ1-6, with a tentative D call TRBD1 (6 bases). The CDR3 spans 15 residues. V was shortened by 10 bases and J by 3 bases, with 16 bases between the two germline ends. The germline CDR1 and CDR2 sequences are MDHEN and SYDVKM. The CDR3 loop is CATLHGQLYNSPLHF. The CDR3 DNA sequence: TGTGCCACCCTCCACGGACAGCTCTATAATTCACCCCTCCACTTT.

The J gene is TRBJ1-6, the V gene TRBV9; 10 bases match TRBD1. The CDR3 consists of 17 residues. With 4 bases clipped from V and 2 bases from J, the junction kept 6 bases outside the gene matches. Germline V gene lookup returns CDR1 SGDLS and CDR2 YYNGEE. CDR3 bases: TGTGCCAGCAGCACCCCGACAGGGGGCACCTATAATTCACCCCTCCACTTT. Amino acids: CASSTPTGGTYNSPLHF.

The V gene is TRBV9, the J gene TRBJ2-5; weak D call: TRBD1 (5 bases). The V gene lost 4 bases and the J gene lost 7 bases, with 11 bases spanning the gap. Per the germline V gene, CDR1 is SGDLS and CDR2 is YYNGEE. CDR3 length: 12 amino acids. The CDR3, as DNA: TGTGCCAGCAGCCTGACAGACGGGACCCAGTACTTC. Translating it yields CASSLTDGTQYF.

This clone was found once. This chain joins TRBV3-1 (or the pseudogene TRBV3-2) and TRBJ2-2; D might be TRBD2 (5 bases). Per germline, CDR1 LGHDT and CDR2 YNNKEL (reference sequence). CDR3 length: 13 residues. Trimming removed 0 bases at V and 7 bases at J, with 6 bases between. CDR3 region: CASSQERGGELFF. The CDR3 DNA reads TGTGCCAGCAGCCAAGAACGGGGCGGGGAGCTGTTTTTT.

The chain joins TRBV10-3 to TRBJ1-1, with D unresolved. Trimming took off 4 bases at V and 5 bases at J, with 11 bases between the two ends. Germline-derived CDR1 and CDR2 are ENHRY and SYGVKD. CDR3 length: 13 amino acids. In DNA form, the CDR3 reads TGTGCCATCAGTGCCCCGGGGTTGACTGAAGCTTTCTTT. Amino acids: CAISAPGLTEAFF.

This rearrangement joins TRBV14 to TRBJ2-7; TRBD1 might be the D (5 bases). Germline V gene sequence: CDR1 SGHDN, CDR2 FVKESK. This CDR3 spans 12 amino acids. Trimming removed 1 base from V and 6 bases from J, with 7 bases in between. The DNA for the CDR3 is TGTGCCAGCAGCCAAGCAGGGCCCGAGCAGTACTTC. This encodes CASSQAGPEQYF.

This sequence joins TRBV11-3 and TRBJ2-1, with TRBD2 identical over 8 bases. Unmatched junction bases numbered 10, after V lost 8 bases and J lost 7 bases. CDR1 and CDR2 (germline): SGHNT, YENEEA. CDR3 size: 14 residues. DNA for the CDR3: TGTGCCAGCGGCCCATATAGCGGGAATAATGAGCAGTTCTTC. It translates to CASGPYSGNNEQFF.

Here the CDR3 DNA reads TGTGCCAGCAGCTTAGAGGGGGCGGTCGGCTACACCTTC. Protein: CASSLEGAVGYTF. The chain couples TRBV11-3 to TRBJ1-2, with a weak D call TRBD1 (6 bases). Trimming took 0 bases from V and 8 from J, leaving 10 bases between them. CDR3 length equals 13 residues. Germline lookup yields CDR1 SGHNT and CDR2 YENEEA.

The chain has TRBV3-1 (or the pseudogene TRBV3-2) and TRBJ1-2; TRBD1 is a possible D gene (6 bases). V gave up 2 bases and J gave up 4 bases, with 11 bases separating them. The germline CDR1 and CDR2 sequences are LGHDT and YNNKEL (reference sequence). The length of the CDR3 is 14 residues. In DNA, the CDR3 is TGTGCCAGCAGCCAACAGGGGCTATCCTATGGCTACACCTTC. It is translated as CASSQQGLSYGYTF.

This clone has only one observation. The chain is built from TRBV5-1 and TRBJ2-3, with TRBD1 matching 12 bases. Germline CDR1 and CDR2: SGHRS and YFSETQ. With V trimmed by 7 bases and J by 0 bases, 9 bases remained unmatched. CDR3 length: 17 amino acids. The CDR3 loop is CASDPGQGAISTDTQYF. The CDR3 DNA follows: TGCGCCAGCGACCCGGGACAGGGGGCAATAAGCACAGATACGCAGTATTTT.

The chain couples TRBV11-2 to TRBJ2-3; 8 bases agree with TRBD1. V gave up 5 bases and J gave up 8 bases; unmatched junction bases: 15. Germline values: CDR1 SGHAT, CDR2 FQNNGV. CDR3 length: 16 amino acids. The CDR3 coding sequence is TGTGCCAGCAGCCCGTCTCAGCCGGGACAGGCTACTACGCAGTATTTT. It is translated as CASSPSQPGQATTQYF.

The V and J genes are TRBV27 and TRBJ1-5; 7 positions agree with TRBD1. The CDR3 contains 16 residues. The ends lost 8 bases at V and 4 bases at J; junction bases unmatched: 14. Looked up from germline, CDR1 is MNHEY and CDR2 is SMNVEV (reference sequence). The CDR3 sequence is CASSPQGPDLNQPQHF. CDR3 DNA: TGTGCCAGCTCACCACAGGGGCCCGACCTAAATCAGCCCCAGCATTTT.

The chain employs TRBV5-4 and TRBJ2-1; D possibly corresponds to TRBD2 (6 bases). Per germline, CDR1 SGHNT and CDR2 YYREEE (reference sequence). This CDR3 comprises 13 residues. Trimming took off 0 bases at V and 7 bases at J, with 8 bases between the two ends. CDR3 amino acids: CASSLGGENEQFF. The DNA for the CDR3 is TGTGCCAGCAGCTTGGGGGGGGAGAATGAGCAGTTCTTC. Based on the CDR3 plus reference TRBV5-4 and TRBJ2-1, the full variable domain is ETGVTQSPTHLIKTRGQQVTLRCSSQSGHNTVSWYQQALGQGPQFIFQYYREEENGRGNFPPRFSGLQFPNYSSELNVNALELDDSALYLCASSLGGENEQFFGPGTRLTVL.

The J gene is TRBJ1-2, the V gene TRBV19, with D perhaps matching TRBD1 (6 bases). V was cut by 3 bases and J by 8 bases, with 19 bases left in between. There are 15 residues in the CDR3. Germline V gives CDR1 LNHDA, CDR2 SQIVND (reference sequence). The CDR3 region has the DNA TGTGCCAGTAGTATCGGGGTAGGGGGTGTTCGAGGCTACACCTTC. Translation: CASSIGVGGVRGYTF. The full variable domain, with the rest looked up from reference TRBV19 and TRBJ1-2, is DGGITQSPKYLFRKEGQNVTLSCEQNLNHDAMYWYRQDPGQGLRLIYYSQIVNDFQKGDIAEGYSVSREKKESFPLTVTSAQKNPTAFYLCASSIGVGGVRGYTFGSGTRLTVV.

The table lists this clone with a count of one. V usage is TRBV5-1 and J usage is TRBJ1-1, with 8 bases fitting TRBD1. V shed 3 bases and J 4 bases; nucleotides not matched to a gene: 20. The CDR3 spans 19 residues. Germline CDR1 reads SGHRS; CDR2 reads YFSETQ. The CDR3 region is CASSWGMGFPGQVGTEAFF. As DNA, the CDR3 is TGCGCCAGCAGCTGGGGAATGGGGTTCCCGGGACAGGTGGGCACTGAAGCTTTCTTT.

V and J are TRBV7-2 and TRBJ2-5; 12 bases are shared with TRBD2. The germline V gene has CDR1 SGHTA and CDR2 FQGNSA. Trimming at V came to 4 bases and at J to 4 bases, leaving 7 bases not matched to a gene. The CDR3 extends over 16 amino acids. The CDR3 reads CASSWTSGAVGETQYF. In nucleotides, the CDR3 is TGTGCCAGCAGCTGGACTAGCGGGGCCGTAGGAGAGACCCAGTACTTC.

Points on this clone: Different DNA sequences within this sample yield the same CDR3. This chain's CDR3 is CASSLGGGTEAFF. CDR3 DNA: TGCGCCAGCAGCTTGGGAGGAGGGACTGAAGCTTTCTTT. This sequence joins TRBV5-1 and TRBJ1-1; D remains unclear. Germline V lookup: CDR1 SGHRS, CDR2 YFSETQ. The germline V and J ends were trimmed by 0 bases and 5 bases, with 8 bases remaining between them. This CDR3 has 13 amino acids.

V is TRBV2 and J is TRBJ2-1, with no clear D. From germline, CDR1 is SNHLY and CDR2 FYNNEI. This CDR3 comprises 12 residues. The V end was cut by 4 bases, the J end by 7 bases, with 8 bases between. CDR3 nucleotide sequence: TGTGCCAGCAGTGTCCAGATAAATGAGCAGTTCTTC. Protein: CASSVQINEQFF.

CDR3: CASSGLTGSNEKLFF. The CDR3 nucleotides are TGTGCCAGCAGCGGGCTGACAGGGAGTAATGAAAAACTGTTTTTT. The V call is TRBV7-9, the J call TRBJ1-4, with 7 bases identical to TRBD1. V dropped 5 bases and J dropped 4; count of bases not matched to a gene: 7. Germline V gene sequence: CDR1 SEHNR, CDR2 FQNEAQ (reference sequence). CDR3 length: 15 amino acids. Drawing the rest from reference TRBV7-9 and TRBJ1-4, the complete variable domain is DTGVSQNPRHKITKRGQNVTFRCDPISEHNRLYWYRQTLGQGPEFLTYFQNEAQLEKSRLLSDRFSAERPKGSFSTLEIQRTEQGDSAMYLCASSGLTGSNEKLFFGSGTQLSVL.

The chain links TRBV19 to TRBJ1-6; 10 bases fit TRBD1. The CDR3 extends over 16 amino acids. Trimming took 1 base from V and 8 from J; bases not matched to a gene: 5. In germline, CDR1 is LNHDA, CDR2 SQIVND (reference sequence). The CDR3 sequence: CASSIAWTGGDSPLHF. DNA for the CDR3: TGTGCCAGTAGTATAGCCTGGACAGGGGGGGATTCACCCCTCCACTTT.

The V gene is TRBV5-3, the J gene TRBJ2-3, with 9 bases identical to TRBD2. TRBV5-3 is identified as an open reading frame with a role that is uncertain. The CDR3 loop spans 23 amino acids. Germline trimming cut 0 bases from V and 6 bases from J; bases unmatched to any gene: 29. The CDR3 sequence is CARSLAPRRRQREVSCLCDTQYF. The DNA for the CDR3 is TGTGCCAGAAGCTTGGCCCCCCGTCGTCGACAGCGGGAGGTAAGTTGTCTCTGCGATACGCAGTATTTT.

About this clone: At one end, the junction sequence differs from germline, possibly due to a read error. CDR3: CASSFGGRQGSLF. In DNA, the CDR3 is TGTGCCAGCAGCTTTGGGGGCCGACAGGGTTCCCTCTTC. V gene TRBV7-9 combines with J gene TRBJ2-1; 7 bases are a match to TRBD1. The CDR3 contains 13 residues. Germline V gene lookup returns CDR1 SEHNR and CDR2 FQNEAQ (reference sequence). Drawing the rest from reference TRBV7-9 and TRBJ2-1, the complete variable domain is DTGVSQNPRHKITKRGQNVTFRCDPISEHNRLYWYRQTLGQGPEFLTYFQNEAQLEKSRLLSDRFSAERPKGSFSTLEIQRTEQGDSAMYLCASSFGGRQGSLFGPGTRLTVL.

This clone occurred a few times. The chain has TRBV5-1 and TRBJ1-2, with D possibly being TRBD1 (5 bases). This CDR3 comprises 14 residues. The germline CDR1 and CDR2 sequences are SGHRS and YFSETQ. V was trimmed by 6 bases and J by 6 bases, leaving 18 bases between them. This CDR3 reads CASTPTGFSHGYTF. DNA for the CDR3: TGCGCCAGCACACCAACAGGATTCTCGCATGGCTACACCTTC. The full variable domain, its missing parts supplied by reference TRBV5-1 and TRBJ1-2, is KAGVTQTPRYLIKTRGQQVTLSCSPISGHRSVSWYQQTPGQGLQFLFEYFSETQRNKGNFPGRFSGRQFSNSRSEMNVSTLELGDSALYLCASTPTGFSHGYTFGSGTRLTVV.

Of note for this clone: Other nucleotide sequences in the sample specify the same CDR3. The rearrangement links TRBV7-2 to TRBJ2-3; 7 bases align to TRBD2. Unmatched junction bases numbered 4, after V lost 3 bases and J lost 1 base. CDR3 size: 15 residues. CDR1 and CDR2 from the germline V gene are SGHTA and FQGNSA. The CDR3 is CASSFSSGGTDTQYF. The CDR3 DNA reads TGTGCCAGCAGCTTCTCCAGCGGGGGCACAGATACGCAGTATTTT.

In its sample, this clone was seen a few times. The V call is TRBV27, the J call TRBJ2-7; possibly TRBD2 for D (5 bases). CDR3 length equals 15 residues. Germline lookup yields CDR1 MNHEY and CDR2 SMNVEV (reference sequence). Trimming took 8 bases from V and 2 from J, leaving 19 bases between them. DNA of the CDR3: TGTGCCAGCTTCAACCCCGGGATTTCCCCCTACGAGCAGTACTTC. It translates to CASFNPGISPYEQYF.

The chain recombines TRBV6-5 with TRBJ2-1; D is unclear. Germline CDR1 and CDR2: MNHEY and SVGAGI. The V end was cut by 11 bases, the J end by 2 bases, with 10 bases between. This CDR3 comprises 12 residues. The CDR3 bases are TGTGCCTCACATACGCCCTACAATGAGCAGTTCTTC. Translated, it gives CASHTPYNEQFF.

J is TRBJ1-6 and V is TRBV5-6; D is uncertain. CDR3 length: 17 amino acids. Germline V CDR1 and CDR2: SGHDT, YYEEEE. V shed 0 bases and J shed 2 bases, with 12 bases lying between them. The chain's CDR3 is CASSLAGGRAYNSPLHF. Written as DNA, the CDR3 is TGTGCCAGCAGCTTGGCCGGTGGGAGGGCCTATAATTCACCCCTCCACTTT. Full variable domain (remainder filled in from reference TRBV5-6 and TRBJ1-6): DAGVTQSPTHLIKTRGQQVTLRCSPKSGHDTVSWYQQALGQGPQFIFQYYEEEERQRGNFPDRFSGHQFPNYSSELNVNALLLGDSALYLCASSLAGGRAYNSPLHFGNGTRLTVT.

This clone was recorded once. The V call is TRBV5-1, the J call TRBJ2-1, with 8 bases that match TRBD2. V lost 6 bases to trimming and J lost 8 bases; unmatched junction nucleotides: 10. The CDR3 spans 14 residues. CDR1 and CDR2 from the germline V gene are SGHRS and YFSETQ. The CDR3 DNA sequence: TGCGCCAGCACCCCCGGGGGGGAGTTCGATGAGCAGTTCTTC. This gives the protein CASTPGGEFDEQFF.

Only one count was recorded for this clone. The gene calls are TRBV19 and TRBJ2-1; 8 nucleotides align to TRBD2. J gave up 3 bases and V 6 bases, and 7 bases lay outside the gene matches. The CDR3 extends over 15 amino acids. Germline V gene sequence: CDR1 LNHDA, CDR2 SQIVND (reference sequence). CDR3 sequence: CASSTLAVGYNEQFF. The CDR3, as DNA: TGTGCCAGTAGCACACTAGCGGTGGGCTACAATGAGCAGTTCTTC.

This clone occurred a few times. This chain uses TRBV18 with TRBJ2-2; 9 bases line up with TRBD1. J lost 3 bases, V lost 8 bases, and 10 bases had no gene match. This CDR3 contains 16 residues. Germline-derived CDR1 and CDR2 are KGHSH and LQKENI. DNA for the CDR3: TGTGCCAGCCGGACGGGACAGGGTCACTACACCGGGGAGCTGTTTTTT. Encoded protein: CASRTGQGHYTGELFF.